This T cell receptor delta chain was found in a study of gamma-delta chains in newborns, infants, children. Study as a whole: Polyclonal expansion of innate γδ T cells after birth follows microbial exposure.

This clone was seen only a few times. The TCRdb protein comes from a much larger clone and disagrees with this DNA's translation at residue 5, likely due to a read error; the protein given here is derived from the DNA. TCRdb called clones anew from the reads with CATT. This table has 3,700 or so delta-chain clones, more than 0.45% appearing once. The CDR3 totals 20 residues. The germline CDR1 and CDR2 sequences are GEAIGNYY and EKD. Trimming cost V 3 bases and J 0 bases; bases outside gene matches: 11. This sequence joins TRDV2 and TRDJ3, with 9 bases fitting TRDD3. Material: blood. The TCR sequence derives from a child who was a newborn, infant or young child, either healthy, febrile or measles-vaccinated (not recorded which). CDR3 in DNA: TGTGCCTGTGACTCCGCTCTGGGGGATGTAAGCTCCTGGGACACCCGACAGATGTTTTTC. The encoded protein is CACDSALGDVSSWDTRQMFF.